This passage covers 9 T cell receptor gamma chains from one sample sequenced in a study of gamma-delta T cells after stem cell transplantation. TCRdb fed the RT-PCR reads into CATT to redo clone calling. The sample has approximately 170 gamma-chain clones; roughly an eighth are singletons. The specimen was gamma-delta T cells. The receptors originated from a human donor. It is not recorded whose cells these are; they may come from a transplant donor.

By share, this clone counts as medium-sized. It differs at one base from a far larger clone, so likely a read error. Other nucleotide sequences in the sample specify the same CDR3. The gene calls are TRGV9 and TRGJ1 or TRGJ2. The CDR3 has 13 residues. The germline V gene encodes CDR1 GITISATS and CDR2 ISYDGTV (reference sequence). The CDR3 DNA reads TGTGCCTTGTGGGAGGGAAATTATTATAAGAAGCTCTTT. Amino acids: CALWEGNYYKKLF.

The chain uses TRGV8 and TRGJ1 or TRGJ2. This CDR3 is 14 amino acids long. Germline-derived CDR1 and CDR2 are VENAVY and YDSYNSRV. Trimming cost V 8 bases and J 2 bases; bases outside gene matches: 12. DNA for the CDR3: TGTGCCACCTACCCCCACCACTATTATTATAAGAAACTCTTT. It yields the protein CATYPHHYYYKKLF.

Remarks on this clone: At one end the junction does not follow the germline gene, possibly because of a read error. The chain has TRGV9 and TRGJP. CDR3 length: 17 residues. In germline, CDR1 is GITISATS, CDR2 ISYDGTV (reference sequence). For the CDR3, the DNA is TGTGCCTCGTGGGAGGTGATCGGTGAGTTGGGCAAAAAAATCAAGGTATTT. Protein product: CASWEVIGELGKKIKVF.

In its sample, this clone ranks as medium-sized (0.01 to 0.1%). A far bigger clonotype differs at one base, so this is likely a read error. This chain joins TRGV2 and TRGJ1 or TRGJ2. Germline trimming cut 5 bases from V and 3 bases from J; bases unmatched to any gene: 13. There are 15 residues in the CDR3. Germline lookup yields CDR1 EGSNGY and CDR2 YDSYNSKV. The CDR3 DNA follows: TGTGCCACCTGGGGCGACCCACAGGGTTATTATAAGAAACTCTTT. Its translation: CATWGDPQGYYKKLF.

Relative to its sample, this clone is medium-sized (0.01 to 0.1%). A far larger clone lies a single base away; this is likely a read error. CDR3 in amino acids: CALWEVNGSGKKIKVF. The CDR3 nucleotides read TGTGCCTTGTGGGAGGTGAATGGGTCGGGCAAAAAAATCAAGGTATTT. This sequence joins TRGV9 and TRGJP. CDR1 is GITISATS and CDR2 is ISYDGTV in the germline V gene (reference sequence). This CDR3 is 16 amino acids long. The trim removed 0 bases at V and 12 bases at J, leaving 8 bases unmatched.

Points on this clone: This DNA's translation differs at residue 6 from TCRdb's protein, which comes from a much larger clone; a read error is likely, and the protein shown is translated from the DNA. This sequence joins TRGV9 and TRGJ1 or TRGJ2. CDR3 size: 12 residues. The ends lost 3 bases at V and 7 bases at J; junction bases unmatched: 6. CDR1 is GITISATS, CDR2 ISYDGTV, per germline (reference sequence). CDR3 residues: CALWERYYKKLF. The CDR3 nucleotides are TGTGCCTTGTGGGAGCGATACTATAAGAAACTCTTT.

In its sample, this clone is medium-sized. This likely traces to a read error, being one base from a far larger clone. The gene calls are TRGV9 and TRGJP. Germline V gives CDR1 GITISATS, CDR2 ISYDGTV (reference sequence). This CDR3 has 16 residues. The CDR3 coding sequence is TGTGCCTTGTGGGAGGTGAATGGGTTGGGCAAAAAAATCGAGGTATTT. This translates into CALWEVNGLGKKIEVF.

By frequency in the sample, this clone is medium-sized. A much larger clone sits a single nucleotide away, making a read error possible. V and J are TRGV9 and TRGJP. Germline CDR1 and CDR2: GITISATS and ISYDGTV (reference sequence). Trimming removed 0 bases from V and 4 bases from J; junction bases left unmatched: 0. This CDR3 contains 16 residues. Here the CDR3 DNA reads TGTGCCTTGTGGGAGGTGCAAGAGTTGGGCAAAAAAATCAAGGTATTT. Protein: CALWEVQELGKKIKVF.

This clone was seen more than once but under ten times. TCRdb lists a protein that is different at residue 8 from the translated DNA; the protein given here uses the DNA translation. The chain has TRGV9 and TRGJP. The CDR3 length is 16 residues. Germline V CDR1 and CDR2: GITISATS, ISYDGTV (reference sequence). DNA for the CDR3: TGTGCCTTGTGGGAGGTGCAACAGTTGGGCAAAAAAATCAAGGTATTT. It codes for CALWEVQQLGKKIKVF.